This TCR beta chain was documented in a study of radiotherapy plus CTLA-4 blockade in lung cancer. This CDR3 spans 13 amino acids. Germline V gene data show CDR1 as MNHEY and CDR2 as SMNVEV (reference sequence). The V gene lost 2 bases and the J gene lost 5 bases, with 9 bases spanning the gap. The repertoire was sequenced with immunoSEQ multiplex PCR; TCRdb's copy has only in-frame clones and lacks some. Seen here are some 70,000 clones, 70% to 80% observed once, and the top ten hold about 9.1%. This material consisted of peripheral blood, taken from a patient treated with radiotherapy plus ipilimumab. The TCR was taken from a human donor with non-small cell lung cancer who had a complete response to radiotherapy plus ipilimumab. The chain links TRBV27 to TRBJ2-5; D uncertain. The CDR3 nucleotides read TGTGCCAGCAGTTTAGGATTACGGGAGACCCAGTACTTC. Translating gives CASSLGLRETQYF.